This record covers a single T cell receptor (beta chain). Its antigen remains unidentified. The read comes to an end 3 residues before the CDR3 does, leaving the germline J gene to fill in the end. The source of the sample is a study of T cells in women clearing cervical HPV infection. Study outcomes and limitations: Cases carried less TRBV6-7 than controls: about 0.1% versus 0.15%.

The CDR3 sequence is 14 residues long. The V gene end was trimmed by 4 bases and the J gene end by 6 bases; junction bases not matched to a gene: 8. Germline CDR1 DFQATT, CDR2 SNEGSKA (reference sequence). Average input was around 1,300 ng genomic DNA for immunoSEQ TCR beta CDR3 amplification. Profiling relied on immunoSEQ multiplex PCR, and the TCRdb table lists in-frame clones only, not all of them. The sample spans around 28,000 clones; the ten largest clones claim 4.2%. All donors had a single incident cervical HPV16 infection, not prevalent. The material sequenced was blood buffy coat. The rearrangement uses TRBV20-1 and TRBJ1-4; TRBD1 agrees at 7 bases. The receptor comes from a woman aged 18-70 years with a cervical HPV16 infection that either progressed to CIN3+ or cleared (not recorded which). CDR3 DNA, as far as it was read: TGCAGTGCTAATAGACAGGGTGGGGATGAAAAA. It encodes CSANRQGGDEK. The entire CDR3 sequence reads CSANRQGGDEKLFF.